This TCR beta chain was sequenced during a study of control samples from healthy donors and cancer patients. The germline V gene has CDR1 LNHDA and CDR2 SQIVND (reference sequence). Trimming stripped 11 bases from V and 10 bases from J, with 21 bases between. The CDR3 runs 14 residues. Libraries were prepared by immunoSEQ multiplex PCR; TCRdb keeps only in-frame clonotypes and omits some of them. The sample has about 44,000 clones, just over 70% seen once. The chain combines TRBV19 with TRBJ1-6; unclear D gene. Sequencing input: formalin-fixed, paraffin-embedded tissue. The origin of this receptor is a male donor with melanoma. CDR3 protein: CASSPHSQSSPLHF. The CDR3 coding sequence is TGTGCCTCTTCCCCACACAGCCAGTCCTCACCCCTCCACTTT.